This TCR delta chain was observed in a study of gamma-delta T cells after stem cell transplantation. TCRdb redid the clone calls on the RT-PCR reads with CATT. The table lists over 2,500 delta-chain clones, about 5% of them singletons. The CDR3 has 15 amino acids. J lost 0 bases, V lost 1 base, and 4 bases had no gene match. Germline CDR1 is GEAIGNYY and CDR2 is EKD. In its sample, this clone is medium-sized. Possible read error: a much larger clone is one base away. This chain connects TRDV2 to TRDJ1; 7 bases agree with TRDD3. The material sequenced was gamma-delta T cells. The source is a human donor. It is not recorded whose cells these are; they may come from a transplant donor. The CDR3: CACDTVGENTDKLIF. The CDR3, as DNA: TGTGCCTGTGACACGGTGGGGGAAAACACCGATAAACTCATCTTT.